The rows below give T cell receptor beta chains drawn from one sample of a study of T cell responses to AZD1222 COVID-19 vaccine. Libraries were prepared by immunoSEQ multiplex PCR; TCRdb keeps only in-frame clonotypes and omits some of them. The sample shows 200,000 or so clones, 94% of them seen only once. The sample here was peripheral blood, taken on day 0 of AZD1222 vaccination. The origin of the receptors is an adult in good health. Each CDR3 is given with its conserved first and last residue. D genes are given only for firm matches. Clone size is stated in some rows and not others, as once, few, many or a class when expanded.

J gene | V gene | D gene | clone size | CDR3 protein | CDR3 DNA
TRBJ2-1 | TRBV5-1 | NA | NA | CASSSGDSSQDEQFF | TGCGCCAGCAGTTCCGGGGATAGCTCACAGGATGAGCAGTTCTTC
TRBJ2-3 | TRBV10-2 | TRBD1 | NA | CASSDAGTATDTQYF | TGCGCCAGCAGTGATGCCGGGACAGCTACAGATACGCAGTATTTT
TRBJ2-7 | TRBV19 | TRBD2 | NA | CASSLGTSGSVGEQYF | TGTGCCAGTAGCCTCGGGACTAGCGGGAGTGTCGGCGAGCAGTACTTC
TRBJ1-5 | TRBV30 | NA | NA | CAWTPRGRNQPQHF | TGTGCCTGGACCCCCCGGGGTCGAAATCAGCCCCAGCATTTT
TRBJ2-5 | TRBV29-1 | NA | NA | CSGQAGETQYF | TGCAGCGGGCAGGCGGGAGAGACCCAGTACTTC
TRBJ2-5 | TRBV3-1/TRBV3-2 | NA | NA | CASSLSSEGETQYF | TGTGCCAGCAGCCTGAGCAGCGAGGGGGAGACCCAGTACTTC
TRBJ2-7 | TRBV5-1 | NA | once | CASSPDPGGSYAQYF | TGCGCCAGCAGCCCGGACCCAGGAGGGTCTTACGCGCAGTACTTC
TRBJ2-1 | TRBV11-2 | NA | NA | CASSLAAAGAPFF | TGTGCCAGCAGCTTAGCCGCCGCAGGGGCTCCGTTCTTC
TRBJ1-5 | TRBV7-9 | NA | NA | CASSSDNSNQPQHF | TGTGCCAGCAGCTCCGACAATAGCAATCAGCCCCAGCATTTT
TRBJ2-7 | TRBV7-2 | TRBD1 | NA | CASSLTGPYEQYF | TGTGCCAGCAGCTTGACAGGGCCCTACGAGCAGTACTTC
TRBJ2-7 | TRBV19 | TRBD2 | NA | CASSRPSGNEQYF | TGTGCCAGTAGTCGGCCTAGCGGGAACGAGCAGTACTTC
TRBJ2-7 | TRBV7-8 | NA | NA | CASRFPGTYEQYF | TGTGCCAGCAGATTTCCGGGAACCTACGAGCAGTACTTC
TRBJ2-1 | TRBV6-5 | TRBD1 | NA | CASSYRMDRGDEQFF | TGTGCCAGCAGTTACCGCATGGACAGGGGCGATGAGCAGTTCTTC
TRBJ2-5 | TRBV4-1 | NA | once | CASSQRANVQAETQYF | TGCGCCAGCAGCCAAAGGGCCAACGTACAGGCGGAGACCCAGTACTTC
TRBJ2-2 | TRBV7-9 | NA | NA | CASSGSSATGELFF | TGTGCCAGCTCGGGCAGCTCGGCCACCGGGGAGCTGTTTTTT
TRBJ1-1 | TRBV6-6 | NA | NA | CASGGAAFF | TGTGCCTCCGGGGGAGCGGCTTTCTTT
TRBJ2-7 | TRBV6-5 | NA | NA | CASSYRGHSYEQYF | TGTGCCAGCAGCTACCGGGGTCACTCCTACGAGCAGTACTTC
TRBJ1-1 | TRBV28 | NA | NA | CASSLPHDTEAFF | TGTGCCAGCAGTTTACCCCATGACACTGAAGCTTTCTTT
TRBJ1-2 | TRBV24-1 | TRBD1 | once | CATSDSGQGMYGYTF | TGTGCCACCAGTGATTCGGGACAGGGGATGTATGGCTACACCTTC
TRBJ1-1 | TRBV7-8 | NA | NA | CASSLPRGEAFF | TGTGCCAGCAGCCTCCCTAGAGGAGAAGCTTTCTTT
TRBJ2-5 | TRBV29-1 | NA | NA | CSVVPGPVGETQYF | TGCAGCGTTGTTCCGGGACCCGTTGGAGAGACCCAGTACTTC
TRBJ1-1 | TRBV5-1 | TRBD1 | few | CASSFSAAGGRRNTEAFF | TGCGCCAGCAGCTTCTCCGCCGCAGGGGGACGTAGGAACACTGAAGCTTTCTTT
TRBJ2-3 | TRBV30 | TRBD2 | NA | CAWSVHLAGNTDTQYF | TGTGCCTGGAGTGTACACCTAGCGGGAAACACAGATACGCAGTATTTT
TRBJ2-1 | TRBV7-3 | TRBD2 | once | CASKDPGTSNEQFF | TGTGCCAGCAAGGACCCCGGGACTAGCAATGAGCAGTTCTTC
TRBJ2-2 | TRBV19 | TRBD2 | few | CASNGLAGGHTGELFF | TGTGCCAGTAACGGACTAGCGGGAGGCCACACCGGGGAGCTGTTTTTT
TRBJ1-1 | TRBV6-5 | NA | NA | CASSYSGKAFF | TGTGCCAGCAGTTACTCGGGAAAAGCTTTCTTT
TRBJ1-3 | TRBV3-1/TRBV3-2 | NA | NA | CASSPGGNSGNTIYF | TGTGCCAGCAGCCCGGGGGGCAACTCTGGAAACACCATATATTTT
TRBJ2-1 | TRBV4-1 | TRBD2 | NA | CASSHRQLAGDNEQFF | TGCGCCAGCAGCCACCGGCAACTAGCGGGAGACAATGAGCAGTTCTTC
TRBJ2-3 | TRBV27 | NA | NA | CASSPGVADTQYF | TGTGCCAGCAGCCCCGGTGTCGCAGATACGCAGTATTTT
TRBJ1-3 | TRBV7-6 | NA | NA | CASSLAGRLSGNTIYF | TGTGCCAGCAGCTTAGCGGGTCGTCTCTCTGGAAACACCATATATTTT
TRBJ2-1 | TRBV24-1 | NA | NA | CATSGGAGAFNEQFF | TGTGCCACCAGTGGTGGGGCAGGGGCGTTTAATGAGCAGTTCTTC
TRBJ1-5 | TRBV7-6 | TRBD1 | NA | CASSKDRAQPQHF | TGTGCCAGCAGCAAGGACAGGGCGCAGCCCCAGCATTTT
TRBJ1-2 | TRBV28 | NA | NA | CASSYNPNYGYTF | TGTGCCAGCAGTTACAACCCTAACTATGGCTACACCTTC
TRBJ1-5 | TRBV28 | NA | NA | CASSLARNSPSNQPQHF | TGTGCCAGCAGTTTAGCCAGGAACAGCCCAAGCAATCAGCCCCAGCATTTT
TRBJ1-2 | TRBV28 | TRBD1 | NA | CASSPTSGQLYGYTF | TGTGCCAGCAGTCCAACTTCGGGACAGTTATATGGCTACACCTTC
TRBJ2-6 | TRBV5-1 | NA | NA | CASSSQGSGANVLTF | TGCGCCAGCAGCTCGCAGGGGTCTGGGGCCAACGTCCTGACTTTC
TRBJ1-2 | TRBV6-1 | TRBD1 | NA | CASSDRGDSSNYGYTF | TGTGCCAGCAGTGATCGAGGGGACAGTTCAAACTATGGCTACACCTTC
TRBJ2-1 | TRBV7-2 | TRBD1 | NA | CASRFADRGLGNEQFF | TGTGCCAGCAGGTTCGCGGACAGGGGGCTGGGGAATGAGCAGTTCTTC
TRBJ1-2 | TRBV30 | NA | NA | CAWTPGHSNYGYTF | TGTGCCTGGACCCCGGGACATTCTAACTATGGCTACACCTTC
TRBJ2-1 | TRBV15 | TRBD1 | NA | CATSRDAGGYEQFF | TGTGCCACCAGCAGAGATGCAGGGGGCTATGAGCAGTTCTTC
TRBJ1-2 | TRBV7-8 | NA | NA | CASSFTDTLNYGYTF | TGTGCCAGCAGCTTCACAGATACCCTAAACTATGGCTACACCTTC
TRBJ1-2 | TRBV7-3 | NA | NA | CASSPGFNYGYTF | TGTGCCAGCAGCCCGGGATTTAACTATGGCTACACCTTC
TRBJ2-1 | TRBV27 | NA | NA | CASSLGRDYDEQFF | TGTGCCAGCAGTTTAGGCAGGGATTACGATGAGCAGTTCTTC
TRBJ1-5 | TRBV7-8 | TRBD1 | once | CASSPYRDSRNQPQHF | TGTGCCAGCAGCCCCTACCGGGACAGTAGGAATCAGCCCCAGCATTTT
TRBJ2-1 | TRBV11-2 | NA | NA | CASSRGALGLVYNEQFF | TGTGCCAGCAGCCGCGGGGCGCTGGGTTTGGTATACAATGAGCAGTTCTTC
TRBJ2-7 | TRBV6-5 | NA | few | CATRPGQRPYEQYF | TGTGCCACCCGACCGGGACAACGACCCTACGAGCAGTACTTC
TRBJ1-5 | TRBV27 | NA | NA | CASSLGSNQPQHF | TGTGCCAGCAGTTTGGGTTCCAATCAGCCCCAGCATTTT
TRBJ1-5 | TRBV19 | NA | NA | CASSMPGGSRPQHF | TGTGCCAGTAGTATGCCGGGAGGATCTCGGCCCCAGCATTTT
TRBJ2-5 | TRBV15 | TRBD2 | NA | CATSREGLVGETQYF | TGTGCCACCAGCAGAGAGGGACTAGTTGGAGAGACCCAGTACTTC
TRBJ1-2 | TRBV6-5 | NA | NA | CASSYEAGVYYGYTF | TGTGCCAGCAGTTACGAGGCAGGGGTATACTATGGCTACACCTTC
TRBJ2-2 | TRBV12-2 | NA | once | CASRLSGRDRGTGELFF | TGTGCAAGTCGCTTATCTGGTCGGGACAGGGGGACCGGGGAGCTGTTTTTT
TRBJ1-2 | TRBV6-2/TRBV6-3 | NA | once | CASSWASAYGYTF | TGTGCCAGCAGTTGGGCAAGTGCCTATGGCTACACCTTC